This TCR beta chain was retrieved from a study of cytomegalovirus exposure and HLA in healthy donors. PCR employed 60 Vbeta and 13 Jbeta primers. Only in-frame clones appear in the TCRdb table, and some are missing; sequencing was by immunoSEQ multiplex PCR. The data show roughly 110,000 clones, 82% seen once. This clone is judged medium-sized. Its antigen remains unidentified. Study-wide results and limits: A later analysis found that most CMV-associated TCR beta chains appeared HLA-restricted. Later analysis associated a missense DCLRE1C variant with TCR beta V- and J-gene trimming. Immune exposure data for these donors was limited to CMV serostatus. Investigators reported more than 150 TCR beta chains as tied to cytomegalovirus.

Looked up from germline, CDR1 is MNHEY and CDR2 is SVGAGI. The length of the CDR3 is 16 residues. The V and J ends lost 2 bases and 4 bases respectively, with 17 bases between them. The V gene is TRBV6-5, the J gene TRBJ1-2; tentatively, D is TRBD1 (6 bases). This clonotype was sampled from a man aged 50-59 years in good health and CMV-seronegative. The specimen was PBMCs. CDR3 loop: CASSYLRTAGSYGYTF. The CDR3 DNA reads as TGTGCCAGCAGTTACCTTCGGACAGCTGGCTCCTATGGCTACACCTTC.